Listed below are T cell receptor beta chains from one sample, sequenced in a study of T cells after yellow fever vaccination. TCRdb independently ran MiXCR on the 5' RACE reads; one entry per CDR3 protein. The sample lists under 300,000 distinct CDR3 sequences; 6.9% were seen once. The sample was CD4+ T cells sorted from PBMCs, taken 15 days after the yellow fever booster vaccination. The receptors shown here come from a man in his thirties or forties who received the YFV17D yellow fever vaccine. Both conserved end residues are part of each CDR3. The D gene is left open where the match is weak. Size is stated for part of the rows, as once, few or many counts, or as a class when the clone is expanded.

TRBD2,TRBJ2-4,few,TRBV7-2,CASKLANTNIQYF,TGTGCCAGCAAACTAGCGAACACGAACATTCAGTACTTC
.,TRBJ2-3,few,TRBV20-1,CSARASIDTQYF,TGCAGTGCTAGAGCCAGTATAGATACGCAGTATTTT
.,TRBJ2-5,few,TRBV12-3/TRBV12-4,CASSLYGFQETQYF,TGTGCCAGCAGTTTATATGGGTTCCAAGAGACCCAGTACTTC
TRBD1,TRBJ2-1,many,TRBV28,CASSFPPGTGGGLNEQFF,TGTGCCAGCAGTTTTCCACCCGGGACAGGGGGCGGACTCAATGAGCAGTTCTTC
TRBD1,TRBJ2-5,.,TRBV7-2,CASSLRIGGTGIETQYF,TGTGCCAGCAGCTTAAGGATCGGGGGGACAGGGATAGAGACCCAGTACTTC
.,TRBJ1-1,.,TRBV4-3,CASSQDILRVRRSTEAFF,TGCGCCAGCAGCCAAGATATATTACGGGTTAGGCGTAGCACTGAAGCTTTCTTT
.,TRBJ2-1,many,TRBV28,CASSRGGTSSYNEQFF,TGTGCCAGCAGTAGGGGAGGGACAAGCTCCTACAATGAGCAGTTCTTC
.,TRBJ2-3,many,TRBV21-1,CASSKGLIAGATDTQYF,TGTGCCAGCAGCAAAGGTTTAATAGCGGGAGCGACAGATACGCAGTATTTT
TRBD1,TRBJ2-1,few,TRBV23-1,CASSQSNLRDRVDNEQFF,TGCGCCAGCAGTCAATCAAATCTCCGGGACAGGGTGGACAATGAGCAGTTCTTC
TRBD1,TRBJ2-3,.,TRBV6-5,CASSYSGTDPTDTQYF,TGTGCCAGCAGTTACTCCGGGACAGACCCCACAGATACGCAGTATTTT
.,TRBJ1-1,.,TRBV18,CASSPYSGQNTEAFF,TGTGCCAGCTCACCATACTCTGGACAGAACACTGAAGCTTTCTTT
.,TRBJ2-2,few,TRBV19,CASNGFVRGPGELFF,TGTGCCAGTAACGGGTTTGTGAGGGGCCCCGGGGAGCTGTTTTTT
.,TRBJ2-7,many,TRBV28,CASLEVGSYEQYF,TGTGCCAGTTTAGAGGTAGGGTCCTACGAGCAGTACTTC
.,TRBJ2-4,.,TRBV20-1,CSARVGSGTTPEYF,.
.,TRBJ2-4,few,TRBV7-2,CASSLAEAKNIQYF,TGTGCCAGCAGCTTAGCGGAGGCCAAAAACATTCAGTACTTC
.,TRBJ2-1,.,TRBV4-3,CASSQGSGGAYNEQFF,TGCGCCAGCAGCCAAGGGTCGGGCGGAGCCTACAATGAGCAGTTCTTC
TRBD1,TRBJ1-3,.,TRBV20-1,CSARGQGTSSGNTIYF,TGCAGTGCTAGGGGACAGGGGACGAGCTCTGGAAACACCATATATTTT
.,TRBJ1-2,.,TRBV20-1,CSSREGTHGYTF,TGCAGTTCACGTGAAGGAACTCATGGCTACACCTTC
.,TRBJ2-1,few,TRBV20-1,CSARKNPDEQFF,TGCAGTGCTAGAAAAAATCCGGATGAGCAGTTCTTC
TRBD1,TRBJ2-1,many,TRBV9,CASSEDRADNEQFF,TGTGCCAGCAGCGAGGACAGGGCGGACAATGAGCAGTTCTTC
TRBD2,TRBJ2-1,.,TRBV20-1,CSAQRAGGPNEQFF,TGCAGTGCCCAGAGAGCGGGAGGGCCCAATGAGCAGTTCTTC
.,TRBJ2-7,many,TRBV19,CASSPNSRASHRSEQYF,TGTGCCAGTAGCCCAAACTCTCGGGCGAGCCATCGGAGCGAGCAGTACTTC
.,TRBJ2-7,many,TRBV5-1,CASSLVGFSYEQYF,TGCGCCAGCAGCTTGGTGGGTTTCTCCTACGAGCAGTACTTC
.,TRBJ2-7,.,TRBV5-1,CASSFGGASSYEQYF,TGCGCCAGCAGCTTCGGAGGGGCCTCCTCCTACGAGCAGTACTTC